The clone carrying this T cell receptor (beta chain) was picked up a small number of times. Its antigen is unknown. This sample is part of a study of T-cell memory formation after mild COVID-19. The study's findings and limits: Clones that got smaller from day 15 to 85 had even CD4/CD8, while clones growing later tipped toward CD4+.

Constant-segment primers were used for 5'RACE, and the resulting TCR alpha and TCR beta cDNA libraries carried sample barcodes and UMIs. TCRdb processed the 5' RACE reads anew with MiXCR; each CDR3 protein has one entry. The sample lists under 90,000 distinct CDR3 sequences, approximately 15% seen once, with about a third in the top ten. Trimming pared 7 bases from V and 5 bases from J, leaving 15 bases between. In germline, CDR1 is MNHEY, CDR2 SVGAGI. The CDR3 extends over 13 amino acids. The J gene is TRBJ2-7, the V gene TRBV6-5; D may be TRBD1 (6 bases). What was sequenced was PBMCs or a T cell subset sorted from them (not recorded which). This sequence originates from an adult woman who had mild COVID-19 (a few samples of this study predate the infection). Cell type and time point are not known. CDR3 bases: TGTGCCAGCACCAGCACAGGGTTTGACGAGCAGTACTTC. It translates to CASTSTGFDEQYF.